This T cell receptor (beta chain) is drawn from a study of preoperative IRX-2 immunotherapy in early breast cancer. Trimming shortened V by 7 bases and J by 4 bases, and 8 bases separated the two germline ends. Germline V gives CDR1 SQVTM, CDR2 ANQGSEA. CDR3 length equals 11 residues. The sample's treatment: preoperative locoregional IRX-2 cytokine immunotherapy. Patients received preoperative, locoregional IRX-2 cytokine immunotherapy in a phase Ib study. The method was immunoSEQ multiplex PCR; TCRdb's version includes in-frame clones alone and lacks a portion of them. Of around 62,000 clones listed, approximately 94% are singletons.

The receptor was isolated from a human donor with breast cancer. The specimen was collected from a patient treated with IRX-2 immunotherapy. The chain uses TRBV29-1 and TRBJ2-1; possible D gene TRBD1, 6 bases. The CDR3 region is CSAGTYNEQFF. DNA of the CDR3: TGCAGCGCTGGGACATACAATGAGCAGTTCTTC.